Listed below are T cell receptor beta chains from one sample, sequenced in a study of shared clonotypes between healthy human individuals. Data came from immunoSEQ multiplex PCR; TCRdb stores just in-frame clones and leaves some out. The repertoire has approximately 720,000 clones, under 95% of them found once; the top ten carry approximately 22%. Input material: naive CD8+ T cells sorted from blood. These receptors came from a man in his thirties or forties in good health. Both conserved end residues are part of each CDR3. D genes are given only for firm matches. Clone size is not always given. Where it is, it says once, few, many or a class for expanded clones.

V	J	size	D	DNA	CDR3
TRBV7-9	TRBJ2-1	NA	NA	TGTGCCAGCAGCTTAGTGTCCAGACGGAGAACCAACGAGCACAATGAGCAGTTCTTC	CASSLVSRRRTNEHNEQFF
TRBV27	TRBJ2-2	NA	NA	TGTGCCAGCAGTTTAGGTCGCGGGGAGCTGTTTTTT	CASSLGRGELFF
TRBV9	TRBJ2-3	NA	NA	TGTGCCAGCAGTGAGACCCGCACAGATACGCAGTATTTT	CASSETRTDTQYF
TRBV6-4	TRBJ1-1	NA	NA	TGTGCCAGCAGTGAGGTAACAGGAACTGAAGCTTTCTTT	CASSEVTGTEAFF
TRBV7-3	TRBJ1-2	NA	NA	TGTGCCAGCAGCCCCTCGGGCAGGAGCTATGGCTACACCTTC	CASSPSGRSYGYTF
TRBV19	TRBJ2-7	once	TRBD1	TGTGCCAGTAAAGCCGGGACAGGGGGCTACGAGCAGTACTTC	CASKAGTGGYEQYF
TRBV5-5	TRBJ2-7	NA	TRBD2	TGTGCCAGCAGTCCTACCGTAGCGGGACGATACGAGCAGTACTTC	CASSPTVAGRYEQYF
TRBV5-6	TRBJ2-3	NA	TRBD2	TGTGCCAGCAGCAAAATCCTAGCGGGAGGCTTTACAGATACGCAGTATTTT	CASSKILAGGFTDTQYF
TRBV29-1	TRBJ2-3	NA	TRBD1	TGCAGCGTAGGGGACAGGAGCACAGATACGCAGTATTTT	CSVGDRSTDTQYF
TRBV28	TRBJ2-2	NA	TRBD2	TGTGCCAGCAGCTTAACTACTAGCGGGATAGGCACCGGGGAGCTGTTTTTT	CASSLTTSGIGTGELFF
TRBV7-6	TRBJ2-7	NA	NA	TGTGCCAGTTCTCAGCGGGCCTCTTCCTACGAGCAGTACTTC	CASSQRASSYEQYF
TRBV4-1	TRBJ1-1	NA	TRBD1	TGCGCCAGCAGCATCCGACAGGGGGCCGTAAACACTGAAGCTTTCTTT	CASSIRQGAVNTEAFF
TRBV27	TRBJ2-2	NA	NA	TGTGCCAGCAGTTTAGGACTTAACACCGGGGAGCTGTTTTTT	CASSLGLNTGELFF
TRBV29-1	TRBJ2-2	NA	NA	TGCAGCGTTGAAGTGACCGGGACTCCAAACACCGGGGAGCTGTTTTTT	CSVEVTGTPNTGELFF
TRBV29-1	TRBJ2-3	NA	NA	TGCAGCGTTAATCCGGGGCGAGGAGATACGCAGTATTTT	CSVNPGRGDTQYF
TRBV6-1	TRBJ2-7	NA	TRBD2	TGTGCCAGCAGTGAACTGGCTAGCGGCGCCTACGAGCAGTACTTC	CASSELASGAYEQYF
TRBV11-3	TRBJ1-2	NA	NA	TGTGCCAGCAGCTCCCACAGGGTGAAAGGTATAGCTAACTATGGCTACACCTTC	CASSSHRVKGIANYGYTF
TRBV2	TRBJ1-5	NA	TRBD1	TGTGCCAGCAGTTTCCGGCTGGGACAGGGGGCTAATCAGCCCCAGCATTTT	CASSFRLGQGANQPQHF
TRBV28	TRBJ2-5	NA	TRBD1	TGTGCCAGCAGCTTACAGGGGGAATGGAGGGAGACCCAGTACTTC	CASSLQGEWRETQYF
TRBV6-6	TRBJ2-1	NA	NA	TGTGCCACCAATAGCGGTCGTGGGGTCGATGAGCAGTTCTTC	CATNSGRGVDEQFF
TRBV5-1	TRBJ2-7	NA	TRBD2	TGCGCCAGCAGCCCCGGACTAGCGGGAACTAGCTCCTACGAGCAGTACTTC	CASSPGLAGTSSYEQYF
TRBV10-3	TRBJ1-2	NA	TRBD1	TGTGCCATCAGACTCACAGGGGGGGACTATGGCTACACCTTC	CAIRLTGGDYGYTF
TRBV6-6	TRBJ1-4	NA	NA	TGTGCCAGCAGTTACCACGGGCCCAAATATAATGAAAAACTGTTTTTT	CASSYHGPKYNEKLFF
TRBV18	TRBJ1-1	NA	NA	TGTGCCAGCTCACCACTGGTGGCACTGAACACTGAAGCTTTCTTT	CASSPLVALNTEAFF
TRBV6-5	TRBJ2-7	few	NA	TGTGCCAGCAGTTACTCGCAGGGGGGAGGCGAGCAGTACTTC	CASSYSQGGGEQYF
TRBV7-9	TRBJ1-2	NA	NA	TGTGCCAGCAGCTTAGATCAAGCAAGGAACTATGGCTACACCTTC	CASSLDQARNYGYTF
TRBV5-4	TRBJ2-1	NA	NA	TGTGCCAGCAGCTTGGACAGGGTTGCCTACAATGAGCAGTTCTTC	CASSLDRVAYNEQFF
TRBV5-6	TRBJ2-1	NA	NA	TGTGCCAGCCATAACGGGATCTACAATGAGCAGTTCTTC	CASHNGIYNEQFF
TRBV11-2	TRBJ2-7	NA	TRBD2	TGTGCCAACGCGGGCGGGAGTCTGGACGAGCAGTACTTC	CANAGGSLDEQYF
TRBV11-2	TRBJ2-7	NA	NA	TGTGCCAGCAGCCCCGCAGGGGAAACGTACTTC	CASSPAGETYF
TRBV27	TRBJ1-1	NA	NA	TGTGCCAGCAGTTTTAGGGGTGTGCACACTGAAGCTTTCTTT	CASSFRGVHTEAFF
TRBV28	TRBJ2-7	NA	TRBD2	TGTGCCAGCAGTTCTACCAGCGGGAGGGCCTTCCTCTACGAGCAGTACTTC	CASSSTSGRAFLYEQYF
TRBV15	TRBJ1-1	NA	NA	TGTGCCACCAGCAGAGATGACGCCGTAGACACTGAAGCTTTCTTT	CATSRDDAVDTEAFF
TRBV7-3	TRBJ2-1	NA	TRBD2	TGTGCCAGCAGCCATTGGGTACCTAGCGGGAGGGCTGGCAATGAGCAGTTCTTC	CASSHWVPSGRAGNEQFF
TRBV7-9	TRBJ1-5	NA	NA	TGTGCCAGCAGCTTAGAGGCGGGGCTGGAGCCCCAGCATTTT	CASSLEAGLEPQHF
TRBV28	TRBJ2-3	NA	TRBD2	TGTGCCAGCAGTCTAATAGCGGGAGTTTTGGAAGATACGCAGTATTTT	CASSLIAGVLEDTQYF
TRBV5-6	TRBJ1-5	NA	TRBD1	TGTGCCAGCCACAGGGGACCCAATCAGCCCCAGCATTTT	CASHRGPNQPQHF
TRBV28	TRBJ2-4	NA	NA	TGTGCCAGCAGTTTATTTGAACTCATAGCCAAAAACATTCAGTACTTC	CASSLFELIAKNIQYF
TRBV30	TRBJ1-5	NA	NA	TGTGCCTGGAGTGACAGGGAGTGGATTAGCAATCAGCCCCAGCATTTT	CAWSDREWISNQPQHF
TRBV9	TRBJ2-6	NA	TRBD1	TGTGCCAGCAGCGTTTGGGGAGGAACAGGGGGCTTTGGGGCCAACGTCCTGACTTTC	CASSVWGGTGGFGANVLTF
TRBV27	TRBJ1-5	NA	NA	TGTGCCAGCAAGAAGTACTCAGGGGAACGTCAGCCCCAGCATTTT	CASKKYSGERQPQHF